These 23 T cell receptor beta chains came from one sample sequenced in a study of cytomegalovirus exposure and HLA in healthy donors. Generated by immunoSEQ multiplex PCR, the TCRdb table keeps only in-frame clones and is missing some. The sample lists about 49,000 clones, 94% occurring once. Sequenced sample: PBMCs. The receptors were sampled from a woman between 18 and 29 years old in good health and CMV-seropositive.

The rearrangement uses TRBV6-4 and TRBJ2-2, with a weak D call TRBD2 (6 bases). From germline, CDR1 is MRHNA and CDR2 SNTAGT. The CDR3 covers 14 residues. V lost 3 bases, J lost 5 bases, and 10 bases lay in between. DNA for the CDR3: TGTGCCAGCAGTGAAAAGGCGGGAACCGGGGAGCTGTTTTTT. Its protein is CASSEKAGTGELFF.

The chain links TRBV5-1 to TRBJ2-2; the match to TRBD2 covers 11 bases. The CDR3 is 15 amino acids. The V gene end was trimmed by 2 bases and the J gene end by 5 bases; junction bases not matched to a gene: 2. CDR1 and CDR2 (germline): SGHRS, YFSETQ. Written as DNA, the CDR3 is TGCGCCAGCAGCTTACTAGCGGGAGAGACCGGGGAGCTGTTTTTT. Protein sequence: CASSLLAGETGELFF.

V and J are TRBV6-1 and TRBJ2-7; 10 bases are shared with TRBD1. V shed 0 bases and J 2 bases; nucleotides not matched to a gene: 7. Germline CDR1 reads MNHNS; CDR2 reads SASEGT. The CDR3 loop spans 17 amino acids. CDR3 residues: CASSEALLGQGAYEQYF. The CDR3 DNA follows: TGTGCCAGCAGTGAAGCGCTTCTTGGACAGGGGGCCTACGAGCAGTACTTC.

The chain employs TRBV4-1 and TRBJ2-5, with a weak D call TRBD2 (5 bases). Trimming cost V 1 base and J 1 base, with 10 bases left between them. The CDR3 length is 15 residues. Germline V lookup: CDR1 MGHRA, CDR2 YSYEKL. The CDR3 DNA reads as TGCGCCAGCAGCCAAGTAGAGGGCAGCCAAGAGACCCAGTACTTC. Translated: CASSQVEGSQETQYF.

This chain uses TRBV7-2 with TRBJ2-2, with 10 nucleotides matching TRBD2. This CDR3 spans 15 amino acids. Per germline, CDR1 SGHTA and CDR2 FQGNSA. V was pared by 5 bases and J by 6 bases, with 6 bases of the junction left unmatched. CDR3 DNA: TGTGCCAGCAGCCGGGGTAGCGGGAGGCCCGGGGAGCTGTTTTTT. Protein: CASSRGSGRPGELFF.

This clone was recorded once. The chain is built from TRBV9 and TRBJ2-1, with D hard to call. The CDR3 loop spans 13 amino acids. Trimming left V 2 bases short and J 6 bases short, with 9 bases between. CDR1 is SGDLS and CDR2 is YYNGEE in the germline V gene. CDR3 sequence (DNA): TGTGCCAGCAGCGTTCTTGCGTTCAATGAGCAGTTCTTC. As protein: CASSVLAFNEQFF.

The chain links TRBV27 to TRBJ1-2, with D unclear. The CDR3 extends over 14 amino acids. Trimming removed 4 bases from V and 8 bases from J, with 17 bases in between. CDR1 and CDR2 from the germline V gene are MNHEY and SMNVEV (reference sequence). The CDR3 DNA reads as TGTGCCAGCAGTTGGGCCGGGAGGGTGGGGGGCTACACCTTC. Protein sequence: CASSWAGRVGGYTF.

This clone was counted a single time. The V gene is TRBV2, the J gene TRBJ1-2; 10 bases agree with TRBD1. Germline V gives CDR1 SNHLY, CDR2 FYNNEI. This CDR3 has 14 amino acids. V dropped 5 bases and J dropped 1; count of bases not matched to a gene: 1. The CDR3 region is CASSRDRGNYGYTF. As DNA, the CDR3 is TGTGCCAGCAGTAGGGACAGGGGTAACTATGGCTACACCTTC.

The genes are TRBV9 and TRBJ2-1; 14 positions agree with TRBD2. CDR1 is SGDLS, CDR2 YYNGEE, per germline. The junction had 13 bases not matched to a gene; V was cut back by 7 bases and J by 10 bases. This CDR3 comprises 16 residues. The CDR3, as DNA: TGTGCCAGCGAGACTAGCGGGAGGGCCGTAGGTGGGGAGCAGTTCTTC. Translation: CASETSGRAVGGEQFF.

V usage is TRBV30 and J usage is TRBJ1-3; D gene unclear. Germline CDR1 is GTSNPN and CDR2 is SVGIG (reference sequence). This CDR3 is built from 15 residues. The V end was cut by 2 bases, the J end by 0 bases, with 11 bases between. The DNA for the CDR3 is TGTGCCTGGAGTTCTCCGCGGAGCTCTGGAAACACCATATATTTT. Translated, it gives CAWSSPRSSGNTIYF.

This chain links TRBV15 with TRBJ2-4; possible D gene TRBD2, 5 bases. V was cut by 0 bases and J by 6 bases, with 12 bases left in between. The CDR3 consists of 15 residues. In germline, CDR1 is LNHNV, CDR2 YYDKDF (reference sequence). The CDR3 DNA follows: TGTGCCACCAGCAGAGATTACAGCGCGGGAAACATTCAGTACTTC. Translation gives CATSRDYSAGNIQYF.

The genes are TRBV19 and TRBJ2-1, with 14 bases that match TRBD2. Losses at the gene ends were 4 bases for V and 6 bases for J; bases not matched to a gene: 5. The germline gives CDR1 LNHDA, CDR2 SQIVND (reference sequence). The CDR3 loop spans 16 amino acids. CDR3: CASSKKTSGRANEQFF. The CDR3 DNA sequence: TGTGCCAGTAGTAAGAAGACTAGCGGGAGGGCCAATGAGCAGTTCTTC.

V gene TRBV19 combines with J gene TRBJ2-3; D perhaps matches TRBD1 (6 bases). CDR1 LNHDA and CDR2 SQIVND come from the germline V gene (reference sequence). The CDR3 is made up of 14 amino acids. Trimming shortened V by 9 bases and J by 2 bases, and 15 bases separated the two germline ends. The CDR3 spells CASRQDPATDTQYF. The CDR3 DNA reads as TGTGCCAGCCGACAGGACCCAGCCACAGATACGCAGTATTTT.

This chain uses TRBV6-4 with TRBJ2-3; 9 nucleotides line up with TRBD2. The CDR3 sequence is 16 residues long. Germline V lookup: CDR1 MRHNA, CDR2 SNTAGT. V gave up 3 bases and J gave up 5 bases; unmatched junction bases: 9. This CDR3 is CASSEGSGSMVDTQYF. For the CDR3, the DNA is TGTGCCAGCAGTGAAGGTAGCGGGAGTATGGTAGATACGCAGTATTTT.

V and J are TRBV27 and TRBJ2-7; 10 nucleotides agree with TRBD2. The V and J ends lost 5 bases and 7 bases, in that order; junction bases with no gene match: 5. The CDR3 runs 13 residues. From germline, CDR1 is MNHEY and CDR2 SMNVEV (reference sequence). Written as DNA, the CDR3 is TGTGCCAGCAGTAGCGGGAGGGCGGAAGAGCAGTACTTC. Translated, it gives CASSSGRAEEQYF.

This clone was seen a few times. This chain connects TRBV9 to TRBJ1-3; D is possibly TRBD1 (5 bases). The CDR3 length is 16 residues. Germline CDR1 is SGDLS and CDR2 is YYNGEE. Trimming shortened V by 1 base and J by 0 bases, and 11 bases separated the two germline ends. The CDR3: CASSVSRVGSGNTIYF. The CDR3 coding sequence is TGTGCCAGCAGCGTAAGCAGGGTGGGCTCTGGAAACACCATATATTTT.

V is TRBV11-3 and J is TRBJ2-1; D call uncertain. This CDR3 region has 14 residues. CDR1 is SGHNT, CDR2 YENEEA, per germline. V lost 5 bases, J lost 9 bases, and 17 bases lay in between. In DNA form, the CDR3 reads TGTGCCAGCAGCGATGCTTCTTCTCCGAGTGAGCAGTTCTTC. It codes for CASSDASSPSEQFF.

The chain recombines TRBV30 with TRBJ2-1, with D possibly being TRBD1 (6 bases). V was shortened by 5 bases and J by 0 bases, with 11 bases between the two germline ends. Germline values: CDR1 GTSNPN, CDR2 SVGIG (reference sequence). The CDR3 loop spans 14 amino acids. This CDR3 is CAWQKDSSYNEQFF. The CDR3 nucleotides are TGTGCCTGGCAAAAGGACAGCTCCTACAATGAGCAGTTCTTC.

The CDR3 reads CASSLTTGEQYF. The CDR3 nucleotides read TGTGCCAGCAGCTTAACGACGGGGGAGCAGTACTTC. The chain employs TRBV13 and TRBJ2-7; TRBD2 is a possible D gene (5 bases). The germline V gene has CDR1 PRHDT and CDR2 FYEKMQ (reference sequence). The V end was cut by 2 bases, the J end by 7 bases, with 9 bases between. The CDR3 length is 12 residues.

This clone was counted a single time. The chain is built from TRBV18 and TRBJ1-5; 7 nucleotides match TRBD1. This CDR3 spans 16 amino acids. With 3 bases clipped from V and 0 bases from J, the junction kept 5 bases outside the gene matches. The germline CDR1 and CDR2 sequences are KGHSH and LQKENI. The CDR3 DNA reads as TGTGCCAGCTCACCCGCAGGACAGGTTAGCAATCAGCCCCAGCATTTT. Protein product: CASSPAGQVSNQPQHF.

The chain has TRBV27 and TRBJ2-4; tentatively, D is TRBD1 (5 bases). CDR1 MNHEY and CDR2 SMNVEV come from the germline V gene (reference sequence). The length of the CDR3 is 15 residues. V gave up 6 bases and J gave up 0 bases, with 12 bases separating them. The CDR3 loop is CASRLQARAKNIQYF. DNA of the CDR3: TGTGCCAGCAGACTACAGGCGCGAGCCAAAAACATTCAGTACTTC.

This clone was counted a single time. The V and J genes are TRBV7-3 and TRBJ2-1, with 7 bases aligning to TRBD2. This CDR3 comprises 15 residues. V lost 0 bases, J lost 3 bases, and 2 bases stayed unmatched. CDR1 and CDR2 from the germline V gene are SGHTA and FQGTGA. CDR3 in amino acids: CASSLTASGYNEQFF. DNA of the CDR3: TGTGCCAGCAGCTTAACGGCTAGCGGCTACAATGAGCAGTTCTTC.

The chain carries TRBV5-6 and TRBJ1-6; 10 nucleotides match TRBD1. The CDR3 contains 16 residues. V lost 3 bases, J lost 5 bases, and 5 bases stayed unmatched. CDR1 and CDR2 from the germline V gene are SGHDT and YYEEEE. The CDR3: CASSSRQGANNSPLHF. CDR3 DNA sequence: TGTGCCAGCAGCTCAAGACAGGGGGCAAATAATTCACCCCTCCACTTT.